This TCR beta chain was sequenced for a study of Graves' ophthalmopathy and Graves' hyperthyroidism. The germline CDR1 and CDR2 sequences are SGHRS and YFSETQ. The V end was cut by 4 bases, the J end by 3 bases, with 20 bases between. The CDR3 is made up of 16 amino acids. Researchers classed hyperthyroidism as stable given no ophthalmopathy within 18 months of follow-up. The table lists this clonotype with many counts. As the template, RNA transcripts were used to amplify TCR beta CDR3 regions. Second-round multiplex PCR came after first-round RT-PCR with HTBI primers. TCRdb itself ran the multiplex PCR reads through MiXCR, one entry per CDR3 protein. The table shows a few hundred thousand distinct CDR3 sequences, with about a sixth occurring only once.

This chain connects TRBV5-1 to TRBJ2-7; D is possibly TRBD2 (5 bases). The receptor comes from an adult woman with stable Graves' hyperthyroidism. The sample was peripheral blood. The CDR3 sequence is CASSRDAGVENYEQYF. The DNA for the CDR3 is TGCGCCAGCAGCAGAGACGCGGGTGTGGAGAACTACGAGCAGTACTTC.